These 8 T cell receptor beta chains came from one sample sequenced in a study of blood T cell repertoires in COVID-19. TCRdb's copy holds only in-frame clones and misses some; the assay was immunoSEQ multiplex PCR. Among fewer than 350,000 clones listed, nearly 90% were seen once. The specimen was PBMCs or T cells enriched from blood (not recorded which). The receptors here all came from a woman between 18 and 29 years old with acute COVID-19.

V gene TRBV6-5 combines with J gene TRBJ2-7; TRBD1 aligns across 7 bases. Germline V gene sequence: CDR1 MNHEY, CDR2 SVGAGI. The J segment lost 0 bases and the V segment lost 6 bases, leaving 8 bases of the junction unmatched. CDR3 length: 15 amino acids. This CDR3 reads CASRQLPGGSYEQYF. The CDR3 nucleotides are TGTGCCAGCAGACAGCTGCCAGGGGGCTCCTACGAGCAGTACTTC.

In this sample, this clone turned up a few times. The chain links TRBV6-5 to TRBJ1-2, with D perhaps TRBD1 (5 bases). The CDR3 is made up of 14 amino acids. V was cut by 2 bases and J by 4 bases, with 11 bases left in between. Germline loops: CDR1 MNHEY, CDR2 SVGAGI. The CDR3 coding sequence is TGTGCCAGCAGTTACAAGTTGGGGCCCTATGGCTACACCTTC. Its protein is CASSYKLGPYGYTF.

V is TRBV14 and J is TRBJ1-4; the match to TRBD1 covers 7 bases. The CDR3 sequence is 16 residues long. Germline loops: CDR1 SGHDN, CDR2 FVKESK. The V segment lost 2 bases and the J segment 8 bases; nucleotides outside the gene matches: 11. Here the CDR3 reads CASSQTAGTAIEKLFF. The CDR3 coding sequence is TGTGCCAGCAGCCAAACCGCGGGGACAGCCATCGAAAAACTGTTTTTT.

This rearrangement joins TRBV7-2 to TRBJ2-3; 7 positions match TRBD2. The CDR3 length is 16 residues. Trimming took 2 bases from V and 5 from J; bases not matched to a gene: 10. The germline CDR1 and CDR2 sequences are SGHTA and FQGNSA. The CDR3 region is CASSLRGGEIGDTQYF. The CDR3 DNA sequence: TGTGCCAGCAGCTTAAGGGGAGGGGAGATTGGAGATACGCAGTATTTT.

DNA of the CDR3: TGTGCCAGTAGTTACCGGGACAGGGTTGGGAATGAGCAGTTCTTC. It codes for CASSYRDRVGNEQFF. The chain joins TRBV19 to TRBJ2-1, with 9 bases matching TRBD1. CDR1 and CDR2 from the germline V gene are LNHDA and SQIVND (reference sequence). The CDR3 has 15 residues. The junction had 9 bases not matched to a gene; V was cut back by 5 bases and J by 7 bases. The full variable domain, with the rest looked up from reference TRBV19 and TRBJ2-1, is DGGITQSPKYLFRKEGQNVTLSCEQNLNHDAMYWYRQDPGQGLRLIYYSQIVNDFQKGDIAEGYSVSREKKESFPLTVTSAQKNPTAFYLCASSYRDRVGNEQFFGPGTRLTVL.

This chain joins TRBV6-5 and TRBJ1-2; 10 bases agree with TRBD1. Germline assignment: CDR1 MNHEY and CDR2 SVGAGI. J lost 8 bases, V lost 4 bases, and 13 bases had no gene match. The CDR3 is 16 residues long. The CDR3 coding sequence is TGTGCCAGCAGTTTAGTGCCGGGACAGGGGATTCAGGGCTACACCTTC. Protein product: CASSLVPGQGIQGYTF.

V gene TRBV5-1 combines with J gene TRBJ2-7, with TRBD1 identical over 7 bases. V shed 4 bases and J 5 bases; nucleotides not matched to a gene: 9. The CDR3 contains 14 residues. Germline lookup yields CDR1 SGHRS and CDR2 YFSETQ. CDR3 coding DNA: TGCGCCAGCAGCGCGCCGGGACAGATCCACGAGCAGTACTTC. Its protein is CASSAPGQIHEQYF.

CDR3 protein: CASSALDSDHPPQHF. The CDR3 bases are TGTGCCAGTAGTGCCCTCGACAGCGACCATCCTCCCCAGCATTTT. The chain employs TRBV19 and TRBJ1-5; D might be TRBD1 (5 bases). Germline-derived CDR1 and CDR2 are LNHDA and SQIVND (reference sequence). Trimming cost V 5 bases and J 10 bases, with 21 bases left between them. The CDR3 covers 15 residues.